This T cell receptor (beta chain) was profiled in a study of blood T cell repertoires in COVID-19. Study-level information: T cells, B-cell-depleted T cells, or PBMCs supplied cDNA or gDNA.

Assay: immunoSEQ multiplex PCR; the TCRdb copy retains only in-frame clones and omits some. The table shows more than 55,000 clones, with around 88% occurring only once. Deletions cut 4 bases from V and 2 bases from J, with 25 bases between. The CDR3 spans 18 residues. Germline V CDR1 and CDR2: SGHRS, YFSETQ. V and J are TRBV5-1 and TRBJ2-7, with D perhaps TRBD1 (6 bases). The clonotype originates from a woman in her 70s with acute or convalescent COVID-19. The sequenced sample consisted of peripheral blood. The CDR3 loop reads CASSLSSVRRTDTYEQYF. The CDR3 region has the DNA TGCGCCAGCAGCCTGAGTAGTGTGAGGCGGACAGATACCTACGAGCAGTACTTC.